What follows are 9 T cell receptor beta chains derived from one specimen sequenced in a study of T cells after yellow fever vaccination. TCRdb called the 5' RACE reads again in MiXCR, with one record for every CDR3 protein. This sample carries 310,000 or so distinct CDR3 sequences, roughly 3.5% of them seen once, and the ten largest clones take about a quarter. The source was PBMCs, collected on the day of the yellow fever booster vaccination. These receptors were taken from a man between 18 and 29 years old who received the YFV17D yellow fever vaccine.

A few counts support this clonotype. The genes are TRBV4-1 and TRBJ2-3; 9 nucleotides agree with TRBD1. The trim removed 0 bases at V and 4 bases at J, leaving 5 bases unmatched. The CDR3 is 16 amino acids. Germline V gives CDR1 MGHRA, CDR2 YSYEKL. CDR3 DNA: TGCGCCAGCAGCCAAGATTACAGGGGGCAGGCAGATACGCAGTATTTT. This codes for CASSQDYRGQADTQYF.

This chain connects TRBV15 to TRBJ1-4; 9 bases map to TRBD1. V was clipped by 1 base and J by 6 bases; unmatched bases: 3. Germline CDR1 reads LNHNV; CDR2 reads YYDKDF (reference sequence). The CDR3 is 15 amino acids. Written as DNA, the CDR3 is TGTGCCACCAGCAGAGGGACAGGGGTTGATGAAAAACTGTTTTTT. It codes for CATSRGTGVDEKLFF.

The V call is TRBV18, the J call TRBJ1-5; possibly TRBD1 for D (5 bases). Germline CDR1 is KGHSH and CDR2 is LQKENI. The CDR3 covers 13 residues. The ends were cut back, 8 bases at V and 7 bases at J, with 15 bases in the middle. For the CDR3, the DNA is TGTGCCAGCCTGGAGGGGCTCGGGCAGCCCCAGCATTTT. Its translation: CASLEGLGQPQHF. Combining the CDR3 with reference TRBV18 and TRBJ1-5 gives the whole variable domain NAGVMQNPRHLVRRRGQEARLRCSPMKGHSHVYWYRQLPEEGLKFMVYLQKENIIDESGMPKERFSAEFPKEGPSILRIQQVVRGDSAAYFCASLEGLGQPQHFGDGTRLSIL.

This clonotype was counted ten times or more. This rearrangement joins TRBV29-1 to TRBJ2-5; D remains unclear. The CDR3 loop spans 13 amino acids. Trimming took off 4 bases at V and 5 bases at J, with 14 bases between the two ends. CDR1 SQVTM and CDR2 ANQGSEA come from the germline V gene. Here the CDR3 reads CSVVVAGGETQYF. As DNA, the CDR3 is TGCAGCGTTGTAGTCGCAGGTGGGGAGACCCAGTACTTC.

This clonotype has at least ten counts. The V call is TRBV21-1, the J call TRBJ2-5; the listed D gene, TRBD2, was not tested against the DNA. TRBV21-1 is listed as a pseudogene. The CDR3 runs to 17 residues. The CDR3 sequence: CASSKALPGGEVVTQYF. CDR3 DNA: TGTGCCAGCAGCAAAGCGCTTCCGGGAGGGGAAGTGGTGACCCAGTACTTC.

The rearrangement links TRBV6-5 to TRBJ1-1; TRBD1 is a possible D gene (5 bases). V was pared by 5 bases and J by 11 bases, with 15 bases between. The CDR3 is made up of 12 amino acids. Germline loops: CDR1 MNHEY, CDR2 SVGAGI. CDR3 DNA: TGTGCCAGCAGTATCCAGAGAGGGGCGGCTTTCTTT. It encodes CASSIQRGAAFF.

The chain links TRBV10-3 to TRBJ2-5; TRBD1 is a possible D gene (6 bases). This CDR3 has 15 residues. Trimming removed 0 bases at V and 2 bases at J, with 10 bases between. Per germline, CDR1 ENHRY and CDR2 SYGVKD. CDR3 sequence (DNA): TGTGCCATCAGTGAGTCTAAGGGGACACAAGAGACCCAGTACTTC. Its translation is CAISESKGTQETQYF.

This clonotype showed up many times. The rearrangement uses TRBV20-1 and TRBJ1-1; the D gene is possibly TRBD1 (6 bases). V was trimmed by 4 bases and J by 3 bases, leaving 18 bases between them. From germline, CDR1 is DFQATT and CDR2 SNEGSKA (reference sequence). CDR3 length equals 15 residues. For the CDR3, the DNA is TGCAGTGCTATGGGTACGGGGGGCGTGGACACTGAAGCTTTCTTT. Protein sequence: CSAMGTGGVDTEAFF.

CDR3 amino acids: CASSLATGGIYEQYF. The CDR3 coding sequence is TGTGCCAGCAGCTTAGCGACAGGGGGCATCTACGAGCAGTACTTC. The chain recombines TRBV7-8 with TRBJ2-7, with 10 bases that match TRBD1. CDR3 length: 15 amino acids. The V and J ends lost 0 bases and 3 bases, in that order; junction bases with no gene match: 2. Germline CDR1 is SGHVS and CDR2 is FQNEAQ.